This entry lists 2 T cell receptor beta chains sequenced from one sample in a study of blood T cell repertoires in COVID-19. Here immunoSEQ multiplex PCR was the method, and the copy in TCRdb shows in-frame clones only, minus some. The sample has some 390,000 clones, nearly 90% seen once. Specimen: PBMCs or T cells enriched from blood (not recorded which). The source is a woman in her 30s who had recovered from COVID-19.

This chain's CDR3 is CASSQLGTGGSSSNQPQHF. The CDR3 DNA reads TGTGCCAGCAGTCAACTAGGGACAGGGGGGTCCAGTAGCAATCAGCCCCAGCATTTT. The chain links TRBV28 to TRBJ1-5; TRBD1 agrees at 11 bases. Trimming cost V 5 bases and J 0 bases; bases outside gene matches: 12. CDR3 length equals 19 residues. The germline V gene has CDR1 MDHEN and CDR2 SYDVKM.

V usage is TRBV18 and J usage is TRBJ2-2; 9 bases match TRBD1. V lost 3 bases to trimming and J lost 3 bases; unmatched junction nucleotides: 2. Germline loops: CDR1 KGHSH, CDR2 LQKENI. The CDR3 has 15 residues. The CDR3 bases are TGTGCCAGCTCACCGCGACAGGGGGACACCGGGGAGCTGTTTTTT. Its translation: CASSPRQGDTGELFF.